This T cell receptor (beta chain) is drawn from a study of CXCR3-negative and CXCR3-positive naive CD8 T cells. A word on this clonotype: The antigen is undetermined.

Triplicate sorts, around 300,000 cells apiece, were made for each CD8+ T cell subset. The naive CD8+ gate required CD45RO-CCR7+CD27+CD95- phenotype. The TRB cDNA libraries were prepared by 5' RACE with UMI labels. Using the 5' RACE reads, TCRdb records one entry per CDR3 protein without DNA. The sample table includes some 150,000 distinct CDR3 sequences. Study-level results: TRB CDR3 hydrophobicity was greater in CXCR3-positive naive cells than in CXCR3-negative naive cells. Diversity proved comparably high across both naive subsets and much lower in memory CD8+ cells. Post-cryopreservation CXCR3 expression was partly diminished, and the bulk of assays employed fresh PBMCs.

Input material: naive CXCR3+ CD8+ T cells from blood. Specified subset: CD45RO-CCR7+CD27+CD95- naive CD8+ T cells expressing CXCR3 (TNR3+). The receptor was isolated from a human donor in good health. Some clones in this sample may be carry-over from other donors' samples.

This CDR3 is CASSQAWASGDNEQFF. The chain recombines TRBV4-2 with TRBJ2-1; the D gene TCRdb calls, TRBD2, cannot be checked with no DNA. Germline V gives CDR1 LGHNA, CDR2 YNFKEQ. This CDR3 is 16 amino acids long.